The TCR beta chain under discussion was sequenced for a study of cytomegalovirus exposure and HLA in healthy donors. Overall study findings and caveats: 150 or so TCR beta chains were listed as cytomegalovirus-associated.

The repertoire was sequenced with immunoSEQ multiplex PCR; TCRdb's copy has only in-frame clones and lacks some. The sample contains roughly 56,000 clones, over 85% of which appear only once. Comment on this clone: Antigen: not known.

Germline V gives CDR1 LNHNV, CDR2 YYDKDF (reference sequence). V lost 4 bases, J lost 9 bases, and 5 bases stayed unmatched. The CDR3 runs to 13 residues. This clonotype originated in a man younger than 35 in good health and CMV-seronegative. Source material: PBMCs. V and J are TRBV15 and TRBJ2-1; the match to TRBD2 covers 8 bases. Written as DNA, the CDR3 is TGTGCCACCAGCAAAGCGGGAGTCTCTGAGCAGTTCTTC. It encodes CATSKAGVSEQFF.